The clone carrying this T cell receptor (beta chain) has just a few counts. Its antigen is still unknown. CDR3 length: 16 residues. With 4 bases removed from V and 0 bases from J, the gap between germline ends came to 17 bases. CDR1 and CDR2 from the germline V gene are SGHRS and YFSETQ. This specimen comes from a study of siplizumab effects on memory and regulatory T cells. Whole-study findings and limits: Significant reduction of alloreactive sequences traceable to unstimulated CD4+ memory cells was observed with siplizumab. No naive or memory phenotype could be assigned to roughly 80-95% of proliferating clones. Unstimulated naive T cells seemed to show more diversity than memory cells did, and they also seemed to be among the major contributors to the alloresponse. There were only a minor fraction of alloreactive clones that mapped to unstimulated subsets.

Generated by immunoSEQ multiplex PCR, the TCRdb table keeps only in-frame clones and is missing some. The table shows fewer than 120,000 clones, with roughly 92% occurring only once. This TCR was recovered from a human donor in good health. Sequenced sample: CD4+ T cells sorted from blood. This chain uses TRBV5-1 with TRBJ2-7; D perhaps matches TRBD2 (6 bases). CDR3 sequence reads: CASSAGWAGSSYEQYF. The DNA for the CDR3 is TGCGCCAGCAGCGCGGGGTGGGCCGGGAGCTCCTACGAGCAGTACTTC.